What follows describes a single T cell receptor (beta chain). The target antigen is unknown. The CDR3 runs to 14 residues. In germline, CDR1 is MDHEN, CDR2 SYDVKM. Between the trimmed V and J ends, which lost 5 bases and 3 bases, there was a span of 14 bases. The data were produced by immunoSEQ multiplex PCR, yet TCRdb's version contains in-frame clones alone and is incomplete. The repertoire has 190,000 or so clones, about 89% of them found once; the top ten carry about 3.5%. This entry comes from a study of T cell responses to AZD1222 COVID-19 vaccine. Regarding the study as a whole: Only 5 or 6 individuals given AZD1222 were seropositive at baseline. An increase in Spike-specific TCR breadth and depth was observed after two AZD1222 doses. Females outnumbered males among donors, who were mostly white British; clonal diversity was possibly underestimated. Vaccine-associated CD4 TCRs spanned spike, dominant at 160-218 and 743-854.

This TCR came from an adult who received the AZD1222 COVID-19 vaccine. Sequenced material: peripheral blood, taken 28 days after the second AZD1222 dose. The chain has TRBV28 and TRBJ2-7, with no clear D. In DNA, the CDR3 is TGTGCCAGCAGTCGTCAGGCCCAGAGCTACGAGCAGTACTTC. It yields the protein CASSRQAQSYEQYF.